This T cell receptor beta chain was sequenced in a study of cytomegalovirus exposure and HLA in healthy donors (dated 2017 in TCRdb). Study-wide context: According to an earlier analysis of several hundred of the donors, some 180 million T cells yielded over 90 million unique TCR beta sequences and 276 Gb of sequence data. Among about 390 genotyped donors of the cohort, an average of approximately 230,000 unique TCR beta nucleotide sequences were sequenced per donor, around 20% of them non-productive. All discovery cohort repertoires had been generated using a single sequencing platform. Donor age, sex, ethnicity and CMV serostatus were compiled together with the repertoire data. A later genetic analysis took genome-wide SNP genotypes for about three fifths of the roughly 700 donors and used that subset as a discovery cohort. An early release that covered some 630 HLA-typed donors contained about 300 gigabases of sequencing data and tens of millions of unique TCR sequences. An earlier analysis of some 600 of the donors applied high-throughput TCR beta sequencing to assess whether each TCR beta V gene segment acted as functional or pseudogenic. Rather than drawing on any new phenotypic data, the later analysis identified candidate immune exposures from TCR beta sequences and the way those sequences occurred across donors. Four to six DR-DQ haplotypes were handled as single units for association and clustering, since linkage in the cohort was strong. Typing coverage varied by locus: roughly 620-640 donors for A, B, C, DRB1 and DQB1; under 550 for DQA1; about 600 for DPA1; approximately 450 for DPB1. The study was designed to test whether signatures of past pathogen exposure could be identified by cataloging public T cell receptors. Of the approximately 370 genotyped donors, more than 75% were placed in the genetic ancestry cluster associated with self-reported Caucasian donors. Besides the first cohort of 550 to 750 subjects, a separate validation cohort made up of over 95 different subjects was used. Using immunosequencing, the study profiled T cell repertoires from 640 or so subjects and related those repertoires to cytomegalovirus serostatus. HLA typing covered class I and class II loci at four-digit resolution. High-throughput TCR immunosequencing, statistical association of individual TCRs with disease status, and machine learning were combined to predict cytomegalovirus infection status. A later analysis re-examined previously published TCR beta repertoires from several hundred donors and added high-resolution HLA genotyping to investigate patterns of TCR occurrence. The investigation overall reported the following: Specific HLA alleles were associated with 16,951 TCR beta sequences at a false discovery rate of 0.05 in a later analysis. Compared with equally common non-associated chains, HLA-associated TCR beta chains in a later analysis were more clonally expanded and had lower generation probabilities. The study gave a list of over 150 TCR beta chains associated with cytomegalovirus. HLA typing was unavailable for some donors at each locus, so association tests used only the typed subset. Presence/absence analyses assumed roughly uniform sequencing depth across donors, an assumption that may not hold. The cohort was sequenced for TCR beta chains only, and without alpha or paired-chain data the features that could be detected were limited. In vitro tests confirmed that three of the cytomegalovirus-associated TCR beta chains recognize cytomegalovirus antigens. For the cohort, immune exposure information was limited to CMV serostatus. A group of highly shared sequence variants was considered likely to be a technical artifact of the sequencing pipeline. A later genetic analysis associated a missense DCLRE1C variant with V-gene and J-gene trimming of TCR beta chains, and an independent cohort replicated the association. In a later genetic analysis, fewer N-insertions in productive TCRs were reported among donors in an Asian-associated ancestry cluster than the approximately 630-donor mean. A further reported finding was that TCR beta sequences accurately predicted the HLA-A and HLA-B alleles for most subjects in the first cohort. A later analysis reported that several top co-occurrence clusters appeared linked to parvovirus B19, influenza, CMV and Epstein-Barr virus. In a later analysis, the rate of TCR association differed among HLA loci, with DRB1 alleles having the most associated TCRs and HLA-C alleles having the fewest. The authors suggested that the approach could potentially be generalized to other disease states and immunological phenotypes. Most TCR sequences were seen in very few donors, while some public TCRs were found in many individuals. Strong co-occurrence of HLA alleles, especially DR and DQ, made assigning TCR associations to individual alleles difficult. The classifier was reported to diagnose cytomegalovirus status with high specificity and sensitivity in both the original and validation cohorts. Correlated functional status among segregating V segments might reflect linkage disequilibrium, but an unknown experimental factor could not be ruled out. In a later analysis, most CMV-associated TCR beta chains were found to appear HLA-restricted, with HLA associations seemingly driven largely by CMV exposure. Because counts were too low, about 18 rarely observed V segments, including chromosome 9 orphons, were excluded from the earlier analysis of several hundred of the donors. In an earlier analysis of some 540 of the donors, most TCR beta V segments appeared in productive rearrangements about 87% or about 30% of the time, broadly matching IMGT annotations.

Of note for this clone: No antigen is known for it.

Library construction relied on the immunoSEQ multiplex PCR assay. For the multiplex PCR, a mixture combining 60 forward primers for TCR Vbeta segments and 13 reverse primers for TCR Jbeta segments was used. The CDR3 region of rearranged TCR beta genes was amplified from genomic DNA by a multiplex PCR assay. On the Illumina HiSeq System, the amplified TCR beta libraries were sequenced as 87-base-pair reads. In the authors' own workflow: Across the roughly 670 repertoires, a later analysis counted roughly 84 million unique TCR beta chains, around 11 million of which were shared by at least two donors. A nearest-neighbor algorithm error-corrected the raw reads and collapsed the reads into unique sequences, merging closely related sequences to remove PCR and sequencing errors. To assign V, D and J gene segments, CDR3 sequences were aligned to IMGT reference sequences. For a sequence to be retained, a match of at least six nucleotides to both a V gene segment and a J gene segment was required. Rearrangements were called productive when the CDR3 lacked stop codons and stayed in frame with V and J; all others were non-productive. Following IMGT convention, CDR3 was defined as the stretch from the second conserved V-encoded cysteine to the conserved J-encoded phenylalanine. The earlier analysis of some 580 of the donors excluded any sequence lacking an unambiguous match to a single V gene segment. In an earlier analysis of around 600 of the donors, V segments were called functional above 56.7% productive rearrangements and were called segregating when the between-donor standard deviation exceeded 5%. A statistical classification framework was built for diagnosing cytomegalovirus status from the catalog of TCR beta chain sequences. In a later analysis, TCR nucleotide sequences were compared against IMGT/GENE-DB human TR gene sequences so that V and J genes could be assigned. Using the TCRdist pipeline, a later analysis assigned CDR3 sequences along with most-parsimonious VDJ recombination scenarios. In a later analysis, every TCR beta chain was defined by the combination of its CDR3 amino acid sequence and its V-gene family, and reads without a unique V-gene family were dropped. To address suspected cross-contamination and a sequencing artifact, a later analysis removed approximately 600 highly shared, low-generation-probability nucleotide sequences. In a later analysis, a clonal expansion index for each public chain was calculated from normalized within-repertoire ranks of inferred template counts. In a later analysis, generation probabilities were computed using a VDJ recombination model fitted to out-of-frame rearrangements, and the results were checked against IGoR. A later analysis scored TCR-TCR, TCR-HLA and TCR-CMV co-occurrence with hypergeometric tests, applying a repertoire-size bias correction to TCR pairs. A later analysis estimated false discovery rates by permuting HLA or CMV assignments 20 times. In a later analysis, co-occurring TCRs were grouped using DBSCAN, with TCRdist sequence similarity added in when clustering inside HLA-allele-positive subsets. Co-occurrence clustering excluded repertoires with fewer than 30,000 or more than 120,000 public chains, plus five with anomalous nucleotide sharing. TCRdb holds this immuneACCESS table with in-frame rearrangements only. Some clones are missing; in checked studies, unresolved V genes explain under half, and the rest has no known cause. V and J calls and clone size follow that table, whereas D and trimming were derived from the DNA. The record for this sample contains 150,000 to 200,000 clones. Approximately 0.82% of the sample is in the top ten clones.

The cohort comprised hundreds of healthy bone marrow donors. Cohort members were all nominally healthy when sampled, although unrecorded immune exposures were likely present. The donor was CMV seropositive and belonged to the group of more than 250 seropositive cohort members. Each donor provided a peripheral blood sample, and peripheral blood mononuclear cells were used for TCR beta sequencing. Genomic DNA was extracted from the blood cell samples with the Qiagen DNeasy Blood Extraction Kit. Sequenced input: PBMCs. This TCR was recovered from a woman aged 18-30 years in good health and CMV-seropositive.

Read as DNA, the sequence is TGTGCCAGCAGGAAGAGGGGCGGGGGATTAGATACGCAGTATTTT. Translated, it reads CASRKRGGGLDTQYF. The V and J segments used are TRBV6-5 and TRBJ2-3, and TRBD2 matches 7 of the central bases. From its cysteine to its phenylalanine, the CDR3 spans 15 amino acids. The entry retains the CDR3 DNA only, 45 bases that are in frame from base 1. Trimming takes 6 bases off V and 5 bases off J; junction bases not matched to a gene: 11. The germline V gene specifies MNHEY as CDR1 and SVGAGI as CDR2.